Below, 26 T cell receptor beta chains from the same sample are listed, as sequenced in a study of cytomegalovirus exposure and HLA in healthy donors. A multiplex PCR was run with 60 Vbeta primers and 13 Jbeta primers. Here immunoSEQ multiplex PCR was the method, and the copy in TCRdb shows in-frame clones only, minus some. The repertoire holds around 150,000 clones, around four fifths seen once, with 3.4% in the top ten. Sequencing input: PBMCs. These receptors came from a male donor in good health and CMV-seronegative.

V usage is TRBV6-1 and J usage is TRBJ2-1; 9 nucleotides line up with TRBD1. The germline gives CDR1 MNHNS, CDR2 SASEGT. This CDR3 has 14 amino acids. With V trimmed by 1 base and J by 7 bases, 2 bases remained unmatched. CDR3 region: CASSEGQGGNEQFF. CDR3 DNA: TGTGCCAGCAGTGAAGGACAGGGGGGGAATGAGCAGTTCTTC.

V and J are TRBV7-2 and TRBJ2-6; 8 bases line up with TRBD1. With V trimmed by 4 bases and J by 0 bases, 11 bases remained unmatched. The CDR3 covers 19 residues. CDR1 and CDR2 (germline): SGHTA, FQGNSA. The CDR3 nucleotides read TGTGCCAGCAGCTGGACGTCGACAGGGGCCATCTCTGGGGCCAACGTCCTGACTTTC. Protein: CASSWTSTGAISGANVLTF.

This chain connects TRBV5-4 to TRBJ2-7, with TRBD2 matching 10 bases. From germline, CDR1 is SGHNT and CDR2 YYREEE (reference sequence). V was clipped by 2 bases and J by 7 bases; unmatched bases: 12. The CDR3 contains 16 residues. CDR3 nucleotides: TGTGCCAGCAGCTTTAGGGCTAGCGGGGGTCCTTGGGAGCAGTACTTC. Protein product: CASSFRASGGPWEQYF.

The chain is built from TRBV11-2 and TRBJ1-1, with 10 bases fitting TRBD1. The V gene's germline CDR1 is SGHAT and CDR2 FQNNGV. This CDR3 region has 17 residues. Losses at the gene ends were 3 bases for V and 3 bases for J; bases not matched to a gene: 10. The CDR3 reads CASSFPTGTGDDTEAFF. The CDR3 DNA reads TGTGCCAGCAGCTTCCCCACGGGGACAGGGGACGACACTGAAGCTTTCTTT.

This sequence joins TRBV6-5 and TRBJ1-4, with a tentative D call TRBD1 (6 bases). The germline gives CDR1 MNHEY, CDR2 SVGAGI. This CDR3 has 15 amino acids. The ends were cut back, 2 bases at V and 3 bases at J, with 10 bases in the middle. The CDR3 coding sequence is TGTGCCAGCAGTTACCAGGGGCGGGCTAATGAAAAACTGTTTTTT. Translated: CASSYQGRANEKLFF.

This clone was seen only a few times. The chain couples TRBV11-3 to TRBJ2-3; weak D call: TRBD1 (6 bases). V gave up 5 bases and J gave up 2 bases, with 11 bases separating them. Germline loops: CDR1 SGHNT, CDR2 YENEEA. The CDR3 is 14 amino acids. The chain's CDR3 is CASSPTGPTDTQYF. CDR3 bases: TGTGCCAGCAGCCCGACAGGCCCCACAGATACGCAGTATTTT.

The chain links TRBV5-6 to TRBJ1-6; D might be TRBD1 (5 bases). CDR1 and CDR2 from the germline V gene are SGHDT and YYEEEE. The V end was cut by 1 base, the J end by 9 bases, with 17 bases between. The CDR3 consists of 16 residues. CDR3 residues: CASSLWGPTLGSPLHF. The DNA for the CDR3 is TGTGCCAGCAGCTTGTGGGGCCCAACTTTAGGTTCACCCCTCCACTTT.

The V call is TRBV11-3, the J call TRBJ2-1, with TRBD2 matching over 13 bases. CDR3 length: 17 amino acids. With V trimmed by 1 base and J by 10 bases, 10 bases remained unmatched. CDR1 and CDR2 from the germline V gene are SGHNT and YENEEA. CDR3 sequence: CASSLGLAGGVSGEQFF. CDR3 DNA sequence: TGTGCCAGCAGCTTAGGACTAGCGGGAGGCGTCTCGGGAGAGCAGTTCTTC.

The chain employs TRBV5-1 and TRBJ1-1; D may be TRBD1 (5 bases). The CDR3 is 14 amino acids. The V gene's germline CDR1 is SGHRS and CDR2 YFSETQ. Trimming stripped 0 bases from V and 7 bases from J, with 13 bases between. CDR3 coding DNA: TGCGCCAGCAGCTTGGAAGGGGTTTTCGGTGAAGCTTTCTTT. The encoded protein is CASSLEGVFGEAFF.

This rearrangement joins TRBV5-8 to TRBJ2-1, with a possible D match to TRBD2 (6 bases). Germline V lookup: CDR1 SGHTS, CDR2 YDEGEE. The CDR3 runs to 17 residues. The V and J ends lost 0 bases and 0 bases respectively, with 13 bases between them. CDR3 sequence (DNA): TGTGCCAGCAGCTTGGTCGGGGGTGGGGCCTCCTACAATGAGCAGTTCTTC. It translates to CASSLVGGGASYNEQFF.

This sequence joins TRBV9 and TRBJ1-3; D is unclear. This CDR3 spans 15 amino acids. Between the trimmed V and J ends, which lost 4 bases and 0 bases, there was a span of 11 bases. CDR1 SGDLS and CDR2 YYNGEE come from the germline V gene. The chain's CDR3 is CASSYQGSSGNTIYF. The CDR3 DNA reads as TGTGCCAGCAGCTACCAAGGGAGCTCTGGAAACACCATATATTTT.

The chain is built from TRBV25-1 and TRBJ1-2; no firm D call. V lost 4 bases and J 5 bases, leaving 20 bases between the germline ends. Germline V gene lookup returns CDR1 MGHDK and CDR2 SYGVNS. The CDR3 has 16 residues. The CDR3 DNA reads as TGTGCCAGCAGTGGAATCACAGTCCCCGGTCGGTATGGCTACACCTTC. Translating it yields CASSGITVPGRYGYTF.

The CDR3 DNA reads TGTGCCAGCAGCTTGGACAGAACCTACGAGCAGTACTTC. This sequence encodes CASSLDRTYEQYF. This rearrangement joins TRBV5-6 to TRBJ2-7; D call uncertain. CDR1 and CDR2 from the germline V gene are SGHDT and YYEEEE. Trimming cost V 0 bases and J 2 bases, with 6 bases left between them. The CDR3 has 13 residues.

V is TRBV29-1 and J is TRBJ2-7; TRBD2 aligns across 9 bases. Trimming took 4 bases from V and 1 from J; bases not matched to a gene: 8. In germline, CDR1 is SQVTM, CDR2 ANQGSEA. CDR3 size: 15 residues. CDR3 residues: CSVAGGLAGSYEQYF. The DNA for the CDR3 is TGCAGCGTTGCCGGGGGGCTAGCGGGGTCCTACGAGCAGTACTTC.

The chain employs TRBV9 and TRBJ1-6; D is possibly TRBD1 (6 bases). This CDR3 has 16 residues. Trimming pared 4 bases from V and 10 bases from J, leaving 21 bases between. In germline, CDR1 is SGDLS, CDR2 YYNGEE. CDR3 protein: CASSTLRGGARSPLHF. The CDR3 DNA sequence: TGTGCCAGCAGCACGCTCCGAGGGGGGGCGAGGTCACCCCTCCACTTT.

V gene TRBV19 combines with J gene TRBJ1-4; TRBD1 might be the D (5 bases). CDR3 length: 14 residues. V was trimmed by 3 bases and J by 6 bases, leaving 11 bases between them. Germline CDR1 is LNHDA and CDR2 is SQIVND (reference sequence). The CDR3 DNA reads TGTGCCAGTAGTATCAGGGATCAGGATGAAAAACTGTTTTTT. Its protein product is CASSIRDQDEKLFF.

J is TRBJ2-2 and V is TRBV7-2, with a possible D match to TRBD1 (6 bases). V was shortened by 5 bases and J by 0 bases, with 13 bases between the two germline ends. The CDR3 has 16 residues. Germline CDR1 reads SGHTA; CDR2 reads FQGNSA. The CDR3 region is CASSPQGLANTGELFF. The CDR3 region has the DNA TGTGCCAGCAGCCCTCAGGGGCTAGCGAACACCGGGGAGCTGTTTTTT.

V is TRBV6-5 and J is TRBJ2-4; D not certain. Trimming cost V 0 bases and J 8 bases, with 14 bases left between them. The germline V gene has CDR1 MNHEY and CDR2 SVGAGI. CDR3 length: 15 amino acids. CDR3 in DNA: TGTGCCAGCAGTTACTCGCACCGGTTAGGAGACATTCAGTACTTC. This encodes CASSYSHRLGDIQYF.

The gene calls are TRBV5-4 and TRBJ2-1, with TRBD2 matching 12 bases. After removal of 4 bases from V and 8 bases from J, the junction contained 19 bases not matched to a gene. CDR1 and CDR2 from the germline V gene are SGHNT and YYREEE (reference sequence). The CDR3 is 19 residues long. CDR3 coding DNA: TGTGCCAGCAGCCTCGCCCGGATTGGGCTAGCGGGAGGGCCCGATGAGCAGTTCTTC. It yields the protein CASSLARIGLAGGPDEQFF.

This chain's CDR3 is CSVEDLAGSNEKLFF. In DNA, the CDR3 is TGCAGCGTTGAAGATCTTGCAGGATCTAATGAAAAACTGTTTTTT. The chain employs TRBV29-1 and TRBJ1-4; D remains unclear. The V end was cut by 0 bases, the J end by 3 bases, with 11 bases between. Germline CDR1 SQVTM, CDR2 ANQGSEA. CDR3 size: 15 residues.

The count of this clone is one. The genes are TRBV5-4 and TRBJ2-2, with 8 bases that match TRBD1. V was clipped by 2 bases and J by 4 bases; unmatched bases: 1. This CDR3 is built from 14 residues. Germline V lookup: CDR1 SGHNT, CDR2 YYREEE (reference sequence). The CDR3 coding sequence is TGTGCCAGCAGCTTTCAGGGGGCCACCGGGGAGCTGTTTTTT. Protein product: CASSFQGATGELFF.

A few counts support this clone. This chain uses TRBV4-2 with TRBJ2-1; 9 nucleotides match TRBD2. The CDR3 runs 16 residues. J was trimmed by 6 bases and V by 0 bases; bases with no gene match: 6. The germline V gene has CDR1 LGHNA and CDR2 YNFKEQ. The CDR3 nucleotides read TGTGCCAGCAGCCAAGAGGCTAGCGGGGCCCCCAATGAGCAGTTCTTC. Its translation is CASSQEASGAPNEQFF.

The chain has TRBV7-3 and TRBJ2-1, with 7 bases lining up with TRBD1. The germline V gene has CDR1 SGHTA and CDR2 FQGTGA. Trimming cost V 5 bases and J 6 bases; bases outside gene matches: 4. The CDR3 sequence is 13 residues long. CDR3 region: CASSLYRGNEQFF. The CDR3 region has the DNA TGTGCCAGCAGCCTATACAGGGGCAATGAGCAGTTCTTC.

About this clone: One junction end disagrees with the germline gene, perhaps due to a read error. The gene calls are TRBV7-9 and TRBJ1-5; D ambiguous. Per germline, CDR1 SEHNR and CDR2 FQNEAQ (reference sequence). The CDR3 loop spans 12 amino acids. CDR3 sequence (DNA): TGTTCCAGCAGCTTAGCGCGGGAGCCCCAGCATTTT. Translation gives CSSSLAREPQHF.

The rearrangement uses TRBV6-6 and TRBJ2-1, with TRBD1 matching over 9 bases. The CDR3 runs 15 residues. Germline trimming cut 6 bases from V and 6 bases from J; bases unmatched to any gene: 9. Germline CDR1 reads MNHNY; CDR2 reads SVGAGI (reference sequence). The CDR3 protein is CASRLGTGIINEQFF. The CDR3 coding sequence is TGTGCCAGCAGGTTGGGGACAGGGATTATCAATGAGCAGTTCTTC.

This clone was detected a few times. The rearrangement uses TRBV30 and TRBJ2-1; 10 nucleotides line up with TRBD2. The length of the CDR3 is 14 residues. Germline V CDR1 and CDR2: GTSNPN, SVGIG (reference sequence). Trimming at V came to 2 bases and at J to 8 bases, leaving 6 bases not matched to a gene. The CDR3 DNA reads as TGTGCCTGGAGTCTACTAGCGGGACGGCATGAGCAGTTCTTC. It codes for CAWSLLAGRHEQFF. The full variable domain, in which reference TRBV30 and TRBJ2-1 provide the parts outside the CDR3, is SQTIHQWPATLVQPVGSPLSLECTVEGTSNPNLYWYRQAAGRGLQLLFYSVGIGQISSEVPQNLSASRPQDRQFILSSKKLLLSDSGFYLCAWSLLAGRHEQFFGPGTRLTVL.